These 17 T cell receptor beta chains share one sample of origin, sequenced in a study of vaccination and CD4 T cells after COVID-19. Sequenced with the Oncomine TCR Beta short-read assay was DNA taken from cultured CD4+ T cells. TCRdb re-called the PCR reads through MiXCR, storing one row per CDR3 protein. The sample carries about 8,400 distinct CDR3 sequences, more than 40% recorded once. Which antigens these TCRs recognize remains unknown. As for treatment: roughly 11-day PBMC culture with coronavirus spike peptide pools or control peptides (ViraFEST assay). During the years 2011-2018, before the COVID-19 pandemic, the unexposed donor's CD4+ T cells were collected. Sequenced material: CD4+ T cells from blood, cultured in vitro. Receptors originate from a human donor in good health.

Written as DNA, the CDR3 is TGTGCCAGTACGGGCAATCAGCCCCAGCATTTT. This translates into CASTGNQPQHF. The gene calls are TRBV19 and TRBJ1-5; the D is unclear. The CDR3 loop spans 11 amino acids. Trimming pared 7 bases from V and 2 bases from J, leaving 3 bases between. The germline V gene encodes CDR1 LNHDA and CDR2 SQIVND (reference sequence).

This clonotype has just a few counts. The CDR3 loop is CSARDGGRGQETQYF. In DNA form, the CDR3 reads TGCAGTGCTAGAGATGGGGGCAGGGGTCAAGAGACCCAGTACTTC. V and J are TRBV20-1 and TRBJ2-5; TRBD1 might be the D (6 bases). Trimming took 0 bases from V and 2 from J, leaving 13 bases between them. CDR1 and CDR2 (germline): DFQATT, SNEGSKA (reference sequence). The CDR3 length is 15 residues.

As DNA, the CDR3 is TGTGCCACCGTTCCCTGGGGGAACACCGGGGAGCTGTTTTTT. Translating it yields CATVPWGNTGELFF. The rearrangement uses TRBV19 and TRBJ2-2; D remains ambiguous. V was cut by 10 bases and J by 1 base, with 13 bases left in between. The CDR3 is 14 residues long. Germline V lookup: CDR1 LNHDA, CDR2 SQIVND (reference sequence).

The rearrangement joins TRBV6-1 to TRBJ1-5; weak D call: TRBD1 (6 bases). Germline V gene lookup returns CDR1 MNHNS and CDR2 SASEGT. The CDR3 runs to 15 residues. V was pared by 8 bases and J by 1 base, with 15 bases between. CDR3 in amino acids: CASSGGTTSNQPQHF. The DNA of the CDR3 is TGTGCCAGCTCCGGTGGGACAACCAGCAATCAGCCCCAGCATTTT.

The gene calls are TRBV20-1 and TRBJ2-3, with D unclear. The germline V and J ends were trimmed by 6 bases and 7 bases, with 11 bases remaining between them. The CDR3 runs 11 residues. The germline gives CDR1 DFQATT, CDR2 SNEGSKA (reference sequence). CDR3 bases: TGCAGTGCGGGTCAGAGCCATACGCAGTATTTT. The encoded protein is CSAGQSHTQYF.

This clonotype appeared a single time. The chain employs TRBV12-3 or TRBV12-4 and TRBJ2-5; weak D call: TRBD1 (5 bases). Trimming took off 3 bases at V and 1 base at J, with 9 bases between the two ends. The length of the CDR3 is 14 residues. CDR3 nucleotides: TGTGCCAGCAGTTTGCCAGGGCTCCAAGAGACCCAGTACTTC. Translating it yields CASSLPGLQETQYF.

This sequence joins TRBV20-1 and TRBJ2-5; D is perhaps TRBD1 or TRBD2 (5 bases each). CDR1 is DFQATT, CDR2 SNEGSKA, per germline (reference sequence). Trimming removed 7 bases at V and 1 base at J, with 22 bases between. The CDR3 sequence is 16 residues long. CDR3 region: CSVGDGKSQTQETQYF. In nucleotides, the CDR3 is TGCAGTGTCGGGGACGGAAAGAGTCAAACCCAAGAGACCCAGTACTTC.

The chain couples TRBV28 to TRBJ1-5; 8 nucleotides agree with TRBD1. V lost 2 bases to trimming and J lost 4 bases; unmatched junction nucleotides: 22. Germline assignment: CDR1 MDHEN and CDR2 SYDVKM. The CDR3 has 21 residues. As DNA, the CDR3 is TGTGCCAGCAGTTTAATCTCGGGAGGGCAGGGGGCCGCGGCGCTTAATCAGCCCCAGCATTTT. Its protein is CASSLISGGQGAAALNQPQHF.

The chain combines TRBV9 with TRBJ1-2, with D possibly matching TRBD1 (6 bases). Trimming took off 0 bases at V and 8 bases at J, with 17 bases between the two ends. Germline V CDR1 and CDR2: SGDLS, YYNGEE. This CDR3 spans 15 amino acids. In DNA form, the CDR3 reads TGTGCCAGCAGCGTAGGCGGGACAAGGGTGAAAGGCTACACCTTC. Amino acid sequence: CASSVGGTRVKGYTF. The full variable domain, its missing parts supplied by reference TRBV9 and TRBJ1-2, is DSGVTQTPKHLITATGQRVTLRCSPRSGDLSVYWYQQSLDQGLQFLIQYYNGEERAKGNILERFSAQQFPDLHSELNLSSLELGDSALYFCASSVGGTRVKGYTFGSGTRLTVV.

This rearrangement joins TRBV28 to TRBJ2-1; possible D gene TRBD2, 5 bases. Trimming cost V 2 bases and J 9 bases, with 5 bases left between them. Germline values: CDR1 MDHEN, CDR2 SYDVKM. This CDR3 contains 11 residues. The CDR3 loop reads CASSLGGEQFF. CDR3 in DNA: TGTGCCAGCAGTTTAGGAGGTGAGCAGTTCTTC. Based on the CDR3 plus reference TRBV28 and TRBJ2-1, the full variable domain is DVKVTQSSRYLVKRTGEKVFLECVQDMDHENMFWYRQDPGLGLRLIYFSYDVKMKEKGDIPEGYSVSREKKERFSLILESASTNQTSMYLCASSLGGEQFFGPGTRLTVL.

V and J are TRBV20-1 and TRBJ1-2, with 7 bases lining up with TRBD1. J lost 5 bases, V lost 2 bases, and 5 bases had no gene match. The CDR3 is made up of 13 amino acids. The germline V gene encodes CDR1 DFQATT and CDR2 SNEGSKA (reference sequence). The CDR3 region is CSARLDREYGYTF. In DNA, the CDR3 is TGCAGTGCTAGACTAGACAGGGAATATGGCTACACCTTC.

This chain connects TRBV27 to TRBJ2-3, with 12 bases lining up with TRBD2. The V segment lost 6 bases and the J segment 4 bases; nucleotides outside the gene matches: 8. Germline V gene sequence: CDR1 MNHEY, CDR2 SMNVEV (reference sequence). There are 16 residues in the CDR3. CDR3 nucleotides: TGTGCCAGCAGGGAGACTAGCGGGAGAGCTGCAGATACGCAGTATTTT. It yields the protein CASRETSGRAADTQYF.

This chain uses TRBV6-1 with TRBJ2-1; D remains ambiguous. Germline loops: CDR1 MNHNS, CDR2 SASEGT. The CDR3 spans 15 residues. Deletions cut 0 bases from V and 1 base from J, with 7 bases between. As DNA, the CDR3 is TGTGCCAGCAGTGAAGCGCTAGGGTCCTACAATGAGCAGTTCTTC. It specifies CASSEALGSYNEQFF.

This clonotype showed up just a few times. V and J are TRBV11-2 and TRBJ1-5; D possibly corresponds to TRBD1 (5 bases). The CDR3 contains 15 residues. V was cut by 5 bases and J by 2 bases, with 13 bases left in between. The germline V gene encodes CDR1 SGHAT and CDR2 FQNNGV. The CDR3 reads CASSPRAGGNQPQHF. CDR3 coding DNA: TGTGCCAGCAGCCCTCGGGCGGGGGGCAATCAGCCCCAGCATTTT.

The V call is TRBV7-9, the J call TRBJ2-3; D possibly uses TRBD1 or TRBD2 (5 bases each). V lost 1 base and J lost 4, with 12 bases in between. Germline CDR1 is SEHNR and CDR2 is FQNEAQ (reference sequence). CDR3 length equals 15 residues. The CDR3 loop reads CASSLGAGSADTQYF. The CDR3 DNA sequence: TGTGCCAGCAGCTTAGGGGCAGGGAGCGCAGATACGCAGTATTTT. The full variable domain, completed using reference TRBV7-9 and TRBJ2-3, is DTGVSQNPRHKITKRGQNVTFRCDPISEHNRLYWYRQTLGQGPEFLTYFQNEAQLEKSRLLSDRFSAERPKGSFSTLEIQRTEQGDSAMYLCASSLGAGSADTQYFGPGTRLTVL.

This clonotype was recorded a few times. The chain uses TRBV10-3 and TRBJ2-7; tentatively, D is TRBD2 (5 bases). The CDR3 contains 16 residues. Germline CDR1 and CDR2: ENHRY and SYGVKD. V lost 0 bases to trimming and J lost 2 bases, with 14 bases between them. The CDR3 protein is CAISESRLVGAYEQYF. CDR3 nucleotides: TGTGCCATCAGTGAGTCTCGGCTAGTCGGGGCCTACGAGCAGTACTTC.

Written as DNA, the CDR3 is TGCAGTGCAGGGACCGCTTATAGCAATCAGCCCCAGCATTTT. This gives the protein CSAGTAYSNQPQHF. This chain connects TRBV20-1 to TRBJ1-5; possibly TRBD1 for D (5 bases). The CDR3 has 14 amino acids. Trimming removed 6 bases at V and 0 bases at J, with 12 bases between. The germline V gene encodes CDR1 DFQATT and CDR2 SNEGSKA (reference sequence).